The 13 T cell receptor beta chains presented below share a single source sample, sequenced in a study of chemoradiotherapy in HPV16-positive cancers. Libraries were prepared by immunoSEQ multiplex PCR; TCRdb keeps only in-frame clonotypes and omits some of them. The sample holds some 14,000 clones, 65% to 75% seen once. The material was obtained from a patient who underwent chemoradiotherapy. The receptor source for this set is a human donor with HPV-associated anogenital cancer.

The gene calls are TRBV19 and TRBJ2-5; D not certain. CDR3 length: 14 amino acids. CDR1 LNHDA and CDR2 SQIVND come from the germline V gene (reference sequence). The V end lost 6 bases, the J end lost 2 bases, and 13 bases lay between the germline ends. The CDR3 nucleotides are TGTGCCAGTAGCGCCCTGGGGTCACAAGAGACCCAGTACTTC. Translation gives CASSALGSQETQYF.

The rearrangement joins TRBV5-1 to TRBJ2-5, with D hard to call. Trimming left V 3 bases short and J 1 base short, with 10 bases between. The CDR3 runs 14 residues. Germline values: CDR1 SGHRS, CDR2 YFSETQ. The CDR3 sequence is CASSSTQLQETQYF. DNA for the CDR3: TGCGCCAGCAGCTCTACACAGCTCCAAGAGACCCAGTACTTC. Variable domain in full (rest from reference TRBV5-1 and TRBJ2-5): KAGVTQTPRYLIKTRGQQVTLSCSPISGHRSVSWYQQTPGQGLQFLFEYFSETQRNKGNFPGRFSGRQFSNSRSEMNVSTLELGDSALYLCASSSTQLQETQYFGPGTRLLVL.

The rearrangement links TRBV5-1 to TRBJ2-7; D is unresolved. CDR1 SGHRS and CDR2 YFSETQ come from the germline V gene. V gave up 2 bases and J gave up 1 base, with 10 bases separating them. There are 14 residues in the CDR3. The CDR3 spells CASSLVGSSYEQYF. In nucleotides, the CDR3 is TGCGCCAGCAGCTTAGTAGGATCTTCCTACGAGCAGTACTTC.

V gene TRBV10-3 combines with J gene TRBJ2-5; 8 bases line up with TRBD1. Germline V gene lookup returns CDR1 ENHRY and CDR2 SYGVKD. The length of the CDR3 is 14 residues. The V gene end was trimmed by 6 bases and the J gene end by 1 base; junction bases not matched to a gene: 4. DNA of the CDR3: TGTGCCATCAGGAGACAGGGGATCCAAGAGACCCAGTACTTC. Its translation is CAIRRQGIQETQYF.

For the CDR3, the DNA is TGTGCCAGCAGCCCCGGAGAGGGACCGCAGCAGGGAGAGACCCAGTACTTC. This translates into CASSPGEGPQQGETQYF. J is TRBJ2-5 and V is TRBV11-2; D is possibly TRBD1 or TRBD2 (5 bases each). Germline values: CDR1 SGHAT, CDR2 FQNNGV. The CDR3 runs to 17 residues. V shed 5 bases and J shed 4 bases, with 23 bases lying between them.

The rearrangement uses TRBV19 and TRBJ2-4, with 9 bases identical to TRBD2. Germline-derived CDR1 and CDR2 are LNHDA and SQIVND (reference sequence). After removal of 1 base from V and 15 bases from J, the junction contained 4 bases not matched to a gene. This CDR3 has 12 residues. In DNA, the CDR3 is TGTGCCAGTAGTATAGGGGCGGGAGGGCCGTACTTC. Protein: CASSIGAGGPYF.

The chain combines TRBV5-1 with TRBJ2-1, with TRBD2 matching 8 bases. In germline, CDR1 is SGHRS, CDR2 YFSETQ. After removal of 0 bases from V and 7 bases from J, the junction contained 6 bases not matched to a gene. This CDR3 is 15 amino acids long. CDR3 in DNA: TGCGCCAGCAGCTTGGCAGCGGGAGTTCGGAATGAGCAGTTCTTC. Translating gives CASSLAAGVRNEQFF.

V and J are TRBV14 and TRBJ2-1, with D uncertain. Looked up from germline, CDR1 is SGHDN and CDR2 is FVKESK. V dropped 0 bases and J dropped 4 bases, with 10 bases sitting between them. This CDR3 has 15 amino acids. In nucleotides, the CDR3 is TGTGCCAGCAGCCAAGAAGAAGGCTCATACAATGAGCAGTTCTTC. This sequence encodes CASSQEEGSYNEQFF.

There are a few counts of this clone. The rearrangement joins TRBV5-1 to TRBJ2-5; D perhaps matches TRBD2 (6 bases). The CDR3 consists of 13 residues. Trimming pared 4 bases from V and 2 bases from J, leaving 9 bases between. CDR1 is SGHRS, CDR2 YFSETQ, per germline. The CDR3 spells CASSTAGQETQYF. Here the CDR3 DNA reads TGCGCCAGCAGCACGGCGGGGCAAGAGACCCAGTACTTC.

The chain couples TRBV28 to TRBJ2-7; D gene ambiguous. V was pared by 0 bases and J by 3 bases, with 12 bases between. The CDR3 totals 15 residues. Germline-derived CDR1 and CDR2 are MDHEN and SYDVKM. CDR3: CASSLWADPFYEQYF. The CDR3 DNA reads TGTGCCAGCAGTTTATGGGCGGACCCTTTCTACGAGCAGTACTTC.

The rearrangement links TRBV19 to TRBJ1-5; no reliable D call. The CDR3 has 9 residues. The V end lost 7 bases, the J end lost 5 bases, and 0 bases lay between the germline ends. Germline V gene data show CDR1 as LNHDA and CDR2 as SQIVND (reference sequence). The CDR3 nucleotides are TGTGCCAGTAATCAGCCCCAGCATTTT. Its protein is CASNQPQHF.

The chain is built from TRBV7-2 and TRBJ2-7, with TRBD2 matching over 8 bases. This CDR3 comprises 15 residues. Germline CDR1 reads SGHTA; CDR2 reads FQGNSA. The trim removed 2 bases at V and 4 bases at J, leaving 7 bases unmatched. The CDR3 loop reads CASSLILAGGYEQYF. The CDR3 DNA reads TGTGCCAGCAGCTTAATCCTAGCGGGCGGTTACGAGCAGTACTTC.

This clone is termed medium-sized. The rearrangement links TRBV10-3 to TRBJ2-3, with D unresolved. The CDR3 is 12 amino acids. CDR1 ENHRY and CDR2 SYGVKD come from the germline V gene. The germline V and J ends were trimmed by 7 bases and 5 bases, with 10 bases remaining between them. The CDR3 coding sequence is TGTGCCATCAATGGGCATAAAGATACGCAGTATTTT. Its protein is CAINGHKDTQYF.